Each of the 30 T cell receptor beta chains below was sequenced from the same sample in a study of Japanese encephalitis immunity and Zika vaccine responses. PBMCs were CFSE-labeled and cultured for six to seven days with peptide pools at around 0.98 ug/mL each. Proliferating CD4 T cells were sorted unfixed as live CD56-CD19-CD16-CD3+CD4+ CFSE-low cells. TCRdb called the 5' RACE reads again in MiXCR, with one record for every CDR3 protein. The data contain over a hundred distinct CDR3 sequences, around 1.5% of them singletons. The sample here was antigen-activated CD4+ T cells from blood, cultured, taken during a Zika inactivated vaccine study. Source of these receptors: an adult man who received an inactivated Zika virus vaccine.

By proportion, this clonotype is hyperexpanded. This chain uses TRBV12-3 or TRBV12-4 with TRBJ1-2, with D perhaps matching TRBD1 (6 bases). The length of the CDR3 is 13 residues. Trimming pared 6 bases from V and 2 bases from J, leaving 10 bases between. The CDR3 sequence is CASRRQENYGYTF. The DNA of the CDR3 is TGTGCCAGCAGACGACAGGAGAACTATGGCTACACCTTC.

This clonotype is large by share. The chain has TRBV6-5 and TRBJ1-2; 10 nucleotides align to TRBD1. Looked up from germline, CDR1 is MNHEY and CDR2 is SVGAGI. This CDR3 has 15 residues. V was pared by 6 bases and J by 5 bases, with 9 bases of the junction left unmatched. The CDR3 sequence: CASSSGTGAGYGYTF. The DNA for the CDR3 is TGTGCCAGCAGCTCCGGGACAGGGGCTGGTTATGGCTACACCTTC.

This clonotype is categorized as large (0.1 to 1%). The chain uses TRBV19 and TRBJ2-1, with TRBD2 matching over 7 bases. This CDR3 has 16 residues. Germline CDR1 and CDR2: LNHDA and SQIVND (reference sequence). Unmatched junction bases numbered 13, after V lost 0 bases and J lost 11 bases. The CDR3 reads CASSIDHGGSYPKQFF. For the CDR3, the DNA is TGTGCCAGTAGTATAGATCACGGGGGGAGTTACCCCAAGCAGTTCTTC.

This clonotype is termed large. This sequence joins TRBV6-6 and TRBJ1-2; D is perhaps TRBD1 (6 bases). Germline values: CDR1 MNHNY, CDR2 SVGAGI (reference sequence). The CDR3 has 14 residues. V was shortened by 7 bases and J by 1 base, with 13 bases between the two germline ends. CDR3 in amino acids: CASTPSQGNYGYTF. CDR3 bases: TGTGCCAGCACCCCCTCACAGGGTAACTATGGCTACACCTTC.

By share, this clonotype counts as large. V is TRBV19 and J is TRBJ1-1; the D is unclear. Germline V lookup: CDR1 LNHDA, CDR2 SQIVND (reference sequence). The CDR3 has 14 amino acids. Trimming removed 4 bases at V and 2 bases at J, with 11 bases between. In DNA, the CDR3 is TGTGCCAGTAGTACGTTCGGCAGAAACACTGAAGCTTTCTTT. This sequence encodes CASSTFGRNTEAFF. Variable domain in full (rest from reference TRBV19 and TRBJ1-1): DGGITQSPKYLFRKEGQNVTLSCEQNLNHDAMYWYRQDPGQGLRLIYYSQIVNDFQKGDIAEGYSVSREKKESFPLTVTSAQKNPTAFYLCASSTFGRNTEAFFGQGTRLTVV.

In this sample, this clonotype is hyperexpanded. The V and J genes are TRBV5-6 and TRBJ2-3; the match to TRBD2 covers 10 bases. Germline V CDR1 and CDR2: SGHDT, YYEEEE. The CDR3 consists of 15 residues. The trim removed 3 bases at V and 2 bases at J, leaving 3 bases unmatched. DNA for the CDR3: TGTGCCAGCAGCTCCCTAGCGGGGGACACAGATACGCAGTATTTT. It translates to CASSSLAGDTDTQYF. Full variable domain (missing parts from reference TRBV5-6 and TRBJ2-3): DAGVTQSPTHLIKTRGQQVTLRCSPKSGHDTVSWYQQALGQGPQFIFQYYEEEERQRGNFPDRFSGHQFPNYSSELNVNALLLGDSALYLCASSSLAGDTDTQYFGPGTRLTVL.

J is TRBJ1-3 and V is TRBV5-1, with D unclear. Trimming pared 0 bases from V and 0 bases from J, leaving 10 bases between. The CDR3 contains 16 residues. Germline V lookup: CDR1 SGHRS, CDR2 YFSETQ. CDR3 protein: CASSLAWRNSGNTIYF. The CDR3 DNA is TGCGCCAGCAGCTTGGCGTGGAGGAACTCTGGAAACACCATATATTTT.

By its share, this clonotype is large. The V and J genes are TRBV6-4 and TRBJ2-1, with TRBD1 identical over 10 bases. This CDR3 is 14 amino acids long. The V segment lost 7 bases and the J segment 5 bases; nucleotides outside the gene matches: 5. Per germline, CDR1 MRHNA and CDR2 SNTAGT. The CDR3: CASNSGTGDNEQFF. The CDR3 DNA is TGTGCCAGCAATTCCGGGACAGGGGACAATGAGCAGTTCTTC.

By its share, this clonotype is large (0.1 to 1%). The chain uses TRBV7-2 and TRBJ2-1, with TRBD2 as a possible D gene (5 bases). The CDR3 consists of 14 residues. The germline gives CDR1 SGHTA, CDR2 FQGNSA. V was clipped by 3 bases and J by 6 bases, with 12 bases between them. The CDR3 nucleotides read TGTGCCAGCAGCTTCCAAAGACTATCCAATGAGCAGTTCTTC. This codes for CASSFQRLSNEQFF.

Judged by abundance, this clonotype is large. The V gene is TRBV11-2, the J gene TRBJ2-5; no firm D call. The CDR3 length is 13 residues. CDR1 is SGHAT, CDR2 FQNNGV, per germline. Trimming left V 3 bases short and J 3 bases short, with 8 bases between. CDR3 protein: CASSLVQKETQYF. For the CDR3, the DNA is TGTGCCAGCAGCTTGGTACAGAAAGAGACCCAGTACTTC.

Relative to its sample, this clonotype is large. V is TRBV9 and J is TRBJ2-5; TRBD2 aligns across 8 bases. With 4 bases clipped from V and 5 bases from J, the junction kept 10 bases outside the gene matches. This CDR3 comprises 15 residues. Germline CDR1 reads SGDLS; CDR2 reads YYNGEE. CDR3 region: CASSIRLGGGETQYF. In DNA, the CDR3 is TGTGCCAGCAGCATTCGACTAGGCGGGGGGGAGACCCAGTACTTC. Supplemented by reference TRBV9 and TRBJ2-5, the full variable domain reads DSGVTQTPKHLITATGQRVTLRCSPRSGDLSVYWYQQSLDQGLQFLIQYYNGEERAKGNILERFSAQQFPDLHSELNLSSLELGDSALYFCASSIRLGGGETQYFGPGTRLLVL.

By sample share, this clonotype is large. The CDR3 DNA reads TGTGCCAGCAGTTTACAGGGGGCAGGAAACACTGAAGCTTTCTTT. This sequence encodes CASSLQGAGNTEAFF. This rearrangement joins TRBV12-3 or TRBV12-4 to TRBJ1-1; TRBD1 matches 8 bases. The CDR3 spans 15 residues. V trimming: 2 bases; J trimming: 2 bases; junction bases outside the gene matches: 4.

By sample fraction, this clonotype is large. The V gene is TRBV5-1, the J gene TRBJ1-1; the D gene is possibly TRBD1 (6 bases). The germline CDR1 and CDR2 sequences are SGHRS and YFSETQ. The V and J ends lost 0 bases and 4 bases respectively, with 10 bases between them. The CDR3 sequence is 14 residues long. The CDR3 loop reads CASSLVGAGTEAFF. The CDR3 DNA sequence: TGCGCCAGCAGCTTGGTGGGGGCCGGCACTGAAGCTTTCTTT.

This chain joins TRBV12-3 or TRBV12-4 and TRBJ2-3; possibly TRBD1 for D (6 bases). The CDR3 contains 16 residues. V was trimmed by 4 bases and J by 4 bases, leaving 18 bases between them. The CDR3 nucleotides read TGTGCCAGCAGTTCTTACCACGGGAAGGGGGCAGATACGCAGTATTTT. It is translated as CASSSYHGKGADTQYF.

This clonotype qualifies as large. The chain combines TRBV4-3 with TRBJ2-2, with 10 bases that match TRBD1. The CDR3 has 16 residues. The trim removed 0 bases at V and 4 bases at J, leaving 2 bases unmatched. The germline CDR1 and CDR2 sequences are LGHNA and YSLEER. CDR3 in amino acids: CASSQERDRGTGELFF. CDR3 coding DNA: TGCGCCAGCAGCCAAGAAAGGGACAGGGGCACCGGGGAGCTGTTTTTT.

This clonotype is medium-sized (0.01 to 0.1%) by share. CDR3 residues: CASTPRTGNQPQHF. The CDR3 DNA sequence: TGTGCCAGCACCCCCCGGACAGGGAATCAGCCCCAGCATTTT. This rearrangement joins TRBV2 to TRBJ1-5; 8 bases match TRBD1. The CDR3 is 14 amino acids. The germline V gene has CDR1 SNHLY and CDR2 FYNNEI. J gave up 4 bases and V 7 bases, and 6 bases lay outside the gene matches.

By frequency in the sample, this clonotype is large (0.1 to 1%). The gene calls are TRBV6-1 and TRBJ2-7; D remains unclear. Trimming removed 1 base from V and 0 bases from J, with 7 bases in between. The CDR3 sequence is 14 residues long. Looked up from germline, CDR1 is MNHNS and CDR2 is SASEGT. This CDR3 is CASSEEPRSYEQYF. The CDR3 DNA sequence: TGTGCCAGCAGTGAAGAGCCCCGCTCCTACGAGCAGTACTTC.

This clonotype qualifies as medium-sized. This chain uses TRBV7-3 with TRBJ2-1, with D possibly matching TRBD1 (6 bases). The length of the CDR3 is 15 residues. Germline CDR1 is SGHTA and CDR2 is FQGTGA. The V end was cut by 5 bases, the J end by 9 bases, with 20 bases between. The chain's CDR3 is CASSPGRGWGGEQFF. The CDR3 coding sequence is TGTGCCAGCAGCCCAGGCAGGGGCTGGGGTGGTGAGCAGTTCTTC.

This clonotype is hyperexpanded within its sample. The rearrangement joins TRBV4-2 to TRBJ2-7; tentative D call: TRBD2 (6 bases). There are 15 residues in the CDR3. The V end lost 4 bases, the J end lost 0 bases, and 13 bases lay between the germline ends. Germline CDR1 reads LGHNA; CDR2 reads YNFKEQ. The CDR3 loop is CASSRGDESSYEQYF. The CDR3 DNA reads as TGTGCCAGCAGCCGGGGGGACGAGAGCTCCTACGAGCAGTACTTC.

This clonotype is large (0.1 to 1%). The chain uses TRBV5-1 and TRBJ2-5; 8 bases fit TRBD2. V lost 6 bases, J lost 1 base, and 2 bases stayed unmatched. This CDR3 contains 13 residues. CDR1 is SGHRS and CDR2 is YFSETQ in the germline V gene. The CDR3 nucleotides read TGCGCCAGCATGGCGGGGGGCCAAGAGACCCAGTACTTC. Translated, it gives CASMAGGQETQYF. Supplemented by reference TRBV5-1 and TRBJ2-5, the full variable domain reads KAGVTQTPRYLIKTRGQQVTLSCSPISGHRSVSWYQQTPGQGLQFLFEYFSETQRNKGNFPGRFSGRQFSNSRSEMNVSTLELGDSALYLCASMAGGQETQYFGPGTRLLVL.

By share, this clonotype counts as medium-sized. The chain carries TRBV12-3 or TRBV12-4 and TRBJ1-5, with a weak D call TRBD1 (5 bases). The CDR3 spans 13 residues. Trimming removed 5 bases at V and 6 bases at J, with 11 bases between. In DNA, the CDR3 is TGTGCCAGCAGTCCCCCAGGGCTTCAGCCCCAGCATTTT. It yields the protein CASSPPGLQPQHF.

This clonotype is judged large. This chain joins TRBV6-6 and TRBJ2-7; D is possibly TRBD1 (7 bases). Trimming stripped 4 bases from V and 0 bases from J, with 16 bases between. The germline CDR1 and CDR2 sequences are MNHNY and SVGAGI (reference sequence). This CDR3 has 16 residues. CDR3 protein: CASSSQGGSHSYEQYF. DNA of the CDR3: TGTGCCAGCAGTTCTCAGGGGGGTTCCCACTCCTACGAGCAGTACTTC.

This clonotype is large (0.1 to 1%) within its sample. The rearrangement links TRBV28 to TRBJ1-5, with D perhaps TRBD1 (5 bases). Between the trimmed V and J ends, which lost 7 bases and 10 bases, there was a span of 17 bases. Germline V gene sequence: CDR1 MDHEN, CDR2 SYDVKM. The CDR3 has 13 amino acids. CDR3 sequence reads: CASKGAAIDPQHF. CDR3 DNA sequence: TGTGCCAGCAAAGGGGCAGCGATTGATCCCCAGCATTTT.

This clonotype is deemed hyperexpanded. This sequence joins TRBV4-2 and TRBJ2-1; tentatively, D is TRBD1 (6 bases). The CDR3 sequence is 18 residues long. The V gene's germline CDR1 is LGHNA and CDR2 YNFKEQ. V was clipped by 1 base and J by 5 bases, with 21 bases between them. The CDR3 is CASSQVGPTGKGHNEQFF. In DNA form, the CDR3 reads TGTGCCAGCAGCCAAGTTGGCCCCACAGGGAAGGGGCACAATGAGCAGTTCTTC.

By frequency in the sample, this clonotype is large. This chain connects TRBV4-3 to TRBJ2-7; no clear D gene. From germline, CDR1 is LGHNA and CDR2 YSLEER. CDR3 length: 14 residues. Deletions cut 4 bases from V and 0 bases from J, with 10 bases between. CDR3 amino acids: CASSREVSSYEQYF. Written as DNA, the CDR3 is TGCGCCAGCAGCCGAGAGGTCAGCTCCTACGAGCAGTACTTC.

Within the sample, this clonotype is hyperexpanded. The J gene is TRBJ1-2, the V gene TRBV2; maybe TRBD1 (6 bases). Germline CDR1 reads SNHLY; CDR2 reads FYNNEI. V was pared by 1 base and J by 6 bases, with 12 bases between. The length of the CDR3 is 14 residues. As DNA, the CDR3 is TGTGCCAGCAGTGAAGGTCGTCAGGGGAATGGCTACACCTTC. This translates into CASSEGRQGNGYTF.

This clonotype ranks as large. CDR3: CSVSDGYTEAFF. The DNA of the CDR3 is TGCAGCGTTTCCGACGGGTACACTGAAGCTTTCTTT. The rearrangement uses TRBV29-1 and TRBJ1-1; no reliable D call. Germline CDR1 is SQVTM and CDR2 is ANQGSEA. CDR3 length: 12 residues. Trimming cost V 5 bases and J 3 bases, with 10 bases left between them.

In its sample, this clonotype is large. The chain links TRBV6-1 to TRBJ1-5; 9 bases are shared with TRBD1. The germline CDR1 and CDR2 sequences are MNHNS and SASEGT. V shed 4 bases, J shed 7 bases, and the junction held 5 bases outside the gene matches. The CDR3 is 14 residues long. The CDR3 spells CASSAGQGYQPQHF. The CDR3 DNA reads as TGTGCCAGCAGTGCGGGACAGGGATACCAGCCCCAGCATTTT.

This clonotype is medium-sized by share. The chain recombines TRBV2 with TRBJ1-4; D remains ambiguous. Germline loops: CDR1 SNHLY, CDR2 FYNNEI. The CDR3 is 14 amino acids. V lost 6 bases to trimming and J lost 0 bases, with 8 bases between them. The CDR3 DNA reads TGTGCCAGCAGAGACCTTGCAACTAATGAAAAACTGTTTTTT. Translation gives CASRDLATNEKLFF.

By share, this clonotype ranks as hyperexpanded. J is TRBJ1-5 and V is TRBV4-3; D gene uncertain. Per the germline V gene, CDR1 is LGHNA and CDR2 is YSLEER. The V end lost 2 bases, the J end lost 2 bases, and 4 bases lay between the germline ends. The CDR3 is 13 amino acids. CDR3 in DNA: TGCGCCAGCAGCCAACAGGGCAATCAGCCCCAGCATTTT. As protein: CASSQQGNQPQHF.